This T cell receptor beta chain comes out of a study of T cells in Graves' hyperthyroidism and ophthalmopathy. The study's findings and limits: By a 13 V-J model, ophthalmopathy was set apart from stable hyperthyroidism.

Patients showing uncontrolled infection, other autoimmune disease, pregnancy or lactation were ineligible. The CDR3 regions of TCR beta were amplified from RNA transcripts. The primer set for the first-round RT-PCR of the TCR CDR3 was HTBI. A single record per CDR3 protein comes from TCRdb applying MiXCR to the multiplex PCR reads. The sample lists some 370,000 distinct CDR3 sequences; over 12% were seen once. This clonotype was seen a few times. What it binds is not known. The receptor comes from a man between 45 and 60 years old with Graves' ophthalmopathy. Input material: blood.

CDR3 residues: CASSVLAEPYNEQFF. The CDR3 nucleotides read TGTGCCAGCAGCGTTTTAGCGGAACCCTACAATGAGCAGTTCTTC. The chain couples TRBV9 to TRBJ2-1, with a possible D match to TRBD2 (6 bases). The CDR3 spans 15 residues. The V end was cut by 2 bases, the J end by 2 bases, with 11 bases between. CDR1 SGDLS and CDR2 YYNGEE come from the germline V gene.